Reported below is one TCR beta chain. This sample is drawn from a study of blood T cell repertoires in COVID-19. Overall study: T cells, B-cell-depleted T cells, or PBMCs supplied cDNA or gDNA.

CDR1 is SNHLY, CDR2 FYNNEI, per germline. There are 18 residues in the CDR3. The V segment lost 5 bases and the J segment 4 bases; nucleotides outside the gene matches: 16. Some clones are missing from TCRdb's copy, which holds only in-frame ones; the method was immunoSEQ multiplex PCR. The sample lists 200,000 to 250,000 clones; 80% to 90% were seen once. The receptor was derived from a man aged 50 to 59 with active or convalescent COVID-19. The chain employs TRBV2 and TRBJ2-3; the match to TRBD1 covers 9 bases. The sequencing sample was made of peripheral blood. CDR3 sequence (DNA): TGTGCCAGCAGTACTGAGATCTACAGGGGGCGAAAGGCAGATACGCAGTATTTT. Translating it yields CASSTEIYRGRKADTQYF. Using reference TRBV2 and TRBJ2-3 for the parts outside the CDR3, the full variable domain is EPEVTQTPSHQVTQMGQEVILRCVPISNHLYFYWYRQILGQKVEFLVSFYNNEISEKSEIFDDQFSVERPDGSNFTLKIRSTKLEDSAMYFCASSTEIYRGRKADTQYFGPGTRLTVL.